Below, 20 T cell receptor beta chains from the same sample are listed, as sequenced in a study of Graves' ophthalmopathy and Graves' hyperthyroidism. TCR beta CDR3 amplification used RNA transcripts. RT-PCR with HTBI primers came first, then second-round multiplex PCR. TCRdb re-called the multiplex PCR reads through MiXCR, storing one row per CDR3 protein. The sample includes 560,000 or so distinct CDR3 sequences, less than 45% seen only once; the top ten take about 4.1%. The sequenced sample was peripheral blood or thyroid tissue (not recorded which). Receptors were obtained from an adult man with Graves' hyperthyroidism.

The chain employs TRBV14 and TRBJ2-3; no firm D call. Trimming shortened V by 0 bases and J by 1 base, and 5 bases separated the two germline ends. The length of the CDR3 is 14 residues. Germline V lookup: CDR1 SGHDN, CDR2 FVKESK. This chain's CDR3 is CASSQDTGTDTQYF. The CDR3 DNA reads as TGTGCCAGCAGCCAAGATACCGGCACAGATACGCAGTATTTT.

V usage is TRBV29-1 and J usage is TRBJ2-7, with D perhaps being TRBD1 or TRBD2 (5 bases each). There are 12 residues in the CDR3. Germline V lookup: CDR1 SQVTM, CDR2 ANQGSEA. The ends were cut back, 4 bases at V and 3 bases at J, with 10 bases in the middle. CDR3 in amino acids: CSVVWDGYEQYF. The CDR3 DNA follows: TGCAGCGTTGTATGGGACGGCTACGAGCAGTACTTC.

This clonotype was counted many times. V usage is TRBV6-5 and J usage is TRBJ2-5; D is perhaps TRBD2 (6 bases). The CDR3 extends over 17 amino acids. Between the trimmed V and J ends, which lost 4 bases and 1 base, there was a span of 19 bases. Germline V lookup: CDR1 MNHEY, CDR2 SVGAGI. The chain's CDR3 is CASSFGRLSSSQETQYF. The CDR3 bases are TGTGCCAGCAGTTTTGGGAGGTTGTCTAGCAGCCAAGAGACCCAGTACTTC.

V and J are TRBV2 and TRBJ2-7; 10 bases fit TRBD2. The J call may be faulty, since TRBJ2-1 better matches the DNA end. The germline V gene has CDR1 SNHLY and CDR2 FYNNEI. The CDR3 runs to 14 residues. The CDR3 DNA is TGTGCCAGCCCCCTAGCGGGAGCGACAAATGAGCAGTTCTTC. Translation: CASPLAGATNEQFF.

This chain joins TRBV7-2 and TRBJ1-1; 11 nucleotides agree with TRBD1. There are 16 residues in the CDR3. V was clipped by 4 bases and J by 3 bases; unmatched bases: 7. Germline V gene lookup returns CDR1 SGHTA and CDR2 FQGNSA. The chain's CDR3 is CASSSRTGGVDTEAFF. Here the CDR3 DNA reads TGTGCCAGCAGCTCCCGGACAGGGGGCGTTGACACTGAAGCTTTCTTT.

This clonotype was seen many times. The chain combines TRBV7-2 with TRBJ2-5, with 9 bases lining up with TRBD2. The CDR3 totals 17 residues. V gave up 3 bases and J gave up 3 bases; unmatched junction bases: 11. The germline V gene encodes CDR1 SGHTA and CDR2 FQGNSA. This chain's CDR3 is CASSFVRGRATEETQYF. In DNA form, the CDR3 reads TGTGCCAGCAGCTTTGTCCGCGGGAGGGCCACTGAAGAGACCCAGTACTTC.

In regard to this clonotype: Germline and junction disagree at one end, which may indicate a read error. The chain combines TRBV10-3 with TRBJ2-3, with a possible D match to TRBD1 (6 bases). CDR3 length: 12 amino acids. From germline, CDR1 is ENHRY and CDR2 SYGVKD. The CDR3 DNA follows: TGTGCCATCAGCGAACAGGGTTTTACGAAGTATTTT. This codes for CAISEQGFTKYF.

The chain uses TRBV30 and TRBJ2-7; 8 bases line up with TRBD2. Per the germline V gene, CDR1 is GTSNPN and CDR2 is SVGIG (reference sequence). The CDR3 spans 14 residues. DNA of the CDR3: TGTGCGCGGACGGGGGGGGCGGAATCCTACGAGCAGTACTTC. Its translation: CARTGGAESYEQYF.

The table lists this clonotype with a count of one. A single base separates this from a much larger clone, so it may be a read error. CDR3 residues: CAINPGVGDKLFF. CDR3 bases: TGTGCCATCAACCCTGGGGTAGGGGATAAACTGTTTTTT. V gene TRBV6-5 combines with J gene TRBJ1-4, with D maybe TRBD1 (5 bases). Germline CDR1 is MNHEY and CDR2 is SVGAGI. This CDR3 has 13 residues. With 10 bases removed from V and 11 bases from J, the gap between germline ends came to 20 bases.

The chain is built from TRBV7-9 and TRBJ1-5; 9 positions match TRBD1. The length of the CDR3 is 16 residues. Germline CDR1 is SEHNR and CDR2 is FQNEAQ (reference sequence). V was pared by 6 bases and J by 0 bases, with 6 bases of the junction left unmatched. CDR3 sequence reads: CASSHSDRGSNQPQHF. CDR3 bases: TGTGCCAGCAGTCACTCGGACAGGGGTAGCAATCAGCCCCAGCATTTT.

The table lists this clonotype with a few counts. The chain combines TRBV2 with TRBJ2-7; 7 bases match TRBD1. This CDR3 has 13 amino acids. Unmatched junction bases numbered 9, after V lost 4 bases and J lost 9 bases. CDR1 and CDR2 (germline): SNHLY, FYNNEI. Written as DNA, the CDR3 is TGTGCCAGCAGTGGGAGACAGGGAAGGGGGCAGTACTTC. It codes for CASSGRQGRGQYF.

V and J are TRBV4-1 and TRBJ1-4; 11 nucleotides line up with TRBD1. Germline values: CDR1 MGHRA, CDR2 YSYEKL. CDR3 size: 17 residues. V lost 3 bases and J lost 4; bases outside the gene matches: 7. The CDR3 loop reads CASSQGQGGRINEKLFF. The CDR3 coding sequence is TGCGCCAGCAGCCAGGGACAGGGGGGAAGAATTAATGAAAAACTGTTTTTT.

In nucleotides, the CDR3 is TGTGCCAGCAGTTTTGACAGGGCGTATAATTCACCCCTCCACTTT. Its protein product is CASSFDRAYNSPLHF. The rearrangement uses TRBV2 and TRBJ1-6; 7 bases agree with TRBD1. The CDR3 length is 15 residues. The V gene's germline CDR1 is SNHLY and CDR2 FYNNEI. With 5 bases clipped from V and 4 bases from J, the junction kept 5 bases outside the gene matches.

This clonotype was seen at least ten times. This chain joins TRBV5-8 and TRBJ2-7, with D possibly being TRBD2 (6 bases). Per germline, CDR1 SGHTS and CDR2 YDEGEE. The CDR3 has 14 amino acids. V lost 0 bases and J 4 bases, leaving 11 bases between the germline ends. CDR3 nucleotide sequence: TGTGCCAGCAGCTTGGGGTGGGGGACTTACGAGCAGTACTTC. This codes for CASSLGWGTYEQYF.

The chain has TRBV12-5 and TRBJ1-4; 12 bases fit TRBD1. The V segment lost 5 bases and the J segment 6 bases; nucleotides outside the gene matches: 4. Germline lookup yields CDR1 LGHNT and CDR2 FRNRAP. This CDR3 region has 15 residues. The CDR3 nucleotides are TGTGCTAGTGGTCCGGGACAGGGGGCATATGAAAAACTGTTTTTT. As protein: CASGPGQGAYEKLFF.

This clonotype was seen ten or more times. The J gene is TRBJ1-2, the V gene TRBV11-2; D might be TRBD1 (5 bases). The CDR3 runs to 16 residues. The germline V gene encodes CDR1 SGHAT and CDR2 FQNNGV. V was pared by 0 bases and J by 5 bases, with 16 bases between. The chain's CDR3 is CASSLDFRGGDYGYTF. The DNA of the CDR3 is TGTGCCAGCAGCTTAGATTTCCGGGGAGGGGATTATGGCTACACCTTC.

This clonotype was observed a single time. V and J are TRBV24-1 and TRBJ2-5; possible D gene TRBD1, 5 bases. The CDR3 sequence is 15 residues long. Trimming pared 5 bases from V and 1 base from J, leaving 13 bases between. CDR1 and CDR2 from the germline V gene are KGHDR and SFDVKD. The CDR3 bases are TGTGCCACCAGTGCTGTCGACAGCTTCCAAGAGACCCAGTACTTC. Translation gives CATSAVDSFQETQYF.

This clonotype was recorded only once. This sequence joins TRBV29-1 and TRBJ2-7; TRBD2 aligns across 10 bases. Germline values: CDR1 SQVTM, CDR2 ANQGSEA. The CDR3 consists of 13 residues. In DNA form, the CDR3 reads TGCAGTTTAGTAGCGGGAGGCCGCTACGAGCAGTACTTC. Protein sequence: CSLVAGGRYEQYF.

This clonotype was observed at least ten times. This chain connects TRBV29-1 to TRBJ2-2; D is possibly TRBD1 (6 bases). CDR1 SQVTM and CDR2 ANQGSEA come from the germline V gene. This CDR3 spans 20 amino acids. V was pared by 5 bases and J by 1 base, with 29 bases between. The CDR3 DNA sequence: TGCAGCGTTCAGTGGAGTGGGGACATCCCGGGACATAGGAACACCGGGGAGCTGTTTTTT. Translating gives CSVQWSGDIPGHRNTGELFF.

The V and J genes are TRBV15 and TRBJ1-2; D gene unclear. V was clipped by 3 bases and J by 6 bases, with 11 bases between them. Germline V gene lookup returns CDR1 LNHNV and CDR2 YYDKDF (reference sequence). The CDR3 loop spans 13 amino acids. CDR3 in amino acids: CATSSEAGHGYTF. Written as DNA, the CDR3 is TGTGCCACCAGCAGTGAAGCAGGACATGGCTACACCTTC.